The rows below give T cell receptor beta chains drawn from one sample of a study of graft-versus-host responses after intestinal transplantation. Sequencing used immunoSEQ multiplex PCR; TCRdb keeps in-frame clones, though not all of them. The sample has about 15,000 clones; 67% are singletons. Source: ileum tissue, taken approximately 700 days after intestinal transplantation. The receptors were gathered from a human patient who received an intestinal transplant, so some T cells may come from the graft donor. CDR3s include the opening cysteine and the closing phenylalanine or tryptophan.

v_call cdr3_aa
TRBV27 CASSLAPTGTNTGELFF
TRBV2 CASSEQGATEAFF
TRBV4-3 CASSQDYAGGGYTF
TRBV18 CASSPRAGGETQYF
TRBV5-4 CASSQDQGGYEQYF
TRBV4-1 CASSQGPQVSYNSPLHF
TRBV30 CASGQGARKDNSPLHF
TRBV6-5 CASTDSPGNTIYF
TRBV18 CASSPRGQNYGYTF
TRBV5-1 CASSLNREKQYF
TRBV27 CASSPRLAGVQGGTQYF
TRBV11-3 CASSWDSMNTEAFF